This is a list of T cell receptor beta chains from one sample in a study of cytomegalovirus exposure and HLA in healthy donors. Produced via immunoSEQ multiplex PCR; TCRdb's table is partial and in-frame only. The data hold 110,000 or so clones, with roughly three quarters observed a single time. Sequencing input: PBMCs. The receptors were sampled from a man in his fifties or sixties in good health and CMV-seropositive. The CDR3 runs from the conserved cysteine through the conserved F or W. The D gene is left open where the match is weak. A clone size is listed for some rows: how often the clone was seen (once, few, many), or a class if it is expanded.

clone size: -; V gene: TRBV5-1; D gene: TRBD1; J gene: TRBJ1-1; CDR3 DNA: TGCGCCAGCAGCGCTGGGACAGGGTGGGAAAACACTGAAGCTTTCTTT; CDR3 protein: CASSAGTGWENTEAFF
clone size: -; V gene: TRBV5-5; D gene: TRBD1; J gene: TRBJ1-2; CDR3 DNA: TGTGCCAGCAGCCGGGACAGCAATTTAGCTAACTATGGCTACACCTTC; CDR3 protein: CASSRDSNLANYGYTF
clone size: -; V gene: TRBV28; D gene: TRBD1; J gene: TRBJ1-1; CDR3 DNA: TGTGCCAGCAGTTTAGCCCTGGGACAGGGTGACACTGAAGCTTTCTTT; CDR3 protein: CASSLALGQGDTEAFF
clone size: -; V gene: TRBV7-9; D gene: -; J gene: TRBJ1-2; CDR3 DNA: TGTGCCAGCAGCCGGGGGGAGTTTGTCTATGGCTACACCTTC; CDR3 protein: CASSRGEFVYGYTF
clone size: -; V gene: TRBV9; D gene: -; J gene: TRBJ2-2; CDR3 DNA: TGTGCCAGCAGCTTCCTCGGGGATACCACCGGGGAGCTGTTTTTT; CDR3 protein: CASSFLGDTTGELFF
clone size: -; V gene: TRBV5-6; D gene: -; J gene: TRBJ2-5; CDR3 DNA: TGTGCCAGCAGCTTGGGGCCCAGGGAGACCCAGTACTTC; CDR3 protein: CASSLGPRETQYF
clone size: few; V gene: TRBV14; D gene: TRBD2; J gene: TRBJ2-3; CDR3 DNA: TGTGCCAGCAGCCAAGCGTTATTAGCGGGAAGTATAGATACGCAGTATTTT; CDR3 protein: CASSQALLAGSIDTQYF
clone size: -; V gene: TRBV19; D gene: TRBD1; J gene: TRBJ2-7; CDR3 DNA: TGTGCCAGTAGCCTATTCTCGGTGAGGACAACACGACAGGGGGTCTCCTACGAGCAGTACTTC; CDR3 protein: CASSLFSVRTTRQGVSYEQYF
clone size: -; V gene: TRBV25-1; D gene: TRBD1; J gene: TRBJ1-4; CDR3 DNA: TGTGCCAGCAGTGAAACAGGGGGGGCTAATGAAAAACTGTTTTTT; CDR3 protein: CASSETGGANEKLFF
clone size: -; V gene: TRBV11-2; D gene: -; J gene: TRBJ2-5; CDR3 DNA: TGTGCCAGCAGCTTAGCACACAGTAGAGAGACCCAGTACTTC; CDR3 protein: CASSLAHSRETQYF
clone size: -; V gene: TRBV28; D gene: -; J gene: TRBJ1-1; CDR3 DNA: TGTGCCAGCAGCCCTGTGGGGCCTGGATTCGAAGCTTTCTTT; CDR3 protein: CASSPVGPGFEAFF